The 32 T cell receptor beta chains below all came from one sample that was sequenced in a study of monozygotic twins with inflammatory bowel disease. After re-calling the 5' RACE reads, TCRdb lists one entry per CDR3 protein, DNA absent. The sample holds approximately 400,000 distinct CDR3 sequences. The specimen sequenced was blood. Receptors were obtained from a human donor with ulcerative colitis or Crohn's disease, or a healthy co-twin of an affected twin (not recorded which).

The CDR3 reads CASSLDRPDLNEAFF. This chain joins TRBV5-1 and TRBJ1-1. Germline V gives CDR1 SGHRS, CDR2 YFSETQ. The CDR3 loop spans 15 amino acids.

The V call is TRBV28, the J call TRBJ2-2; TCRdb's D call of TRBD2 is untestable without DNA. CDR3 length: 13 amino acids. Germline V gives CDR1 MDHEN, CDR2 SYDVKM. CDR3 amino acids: CAAGTLNTGELFF.

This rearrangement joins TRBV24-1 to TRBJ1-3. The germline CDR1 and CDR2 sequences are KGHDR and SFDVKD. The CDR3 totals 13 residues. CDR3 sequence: CATSDPSGNTIYF.

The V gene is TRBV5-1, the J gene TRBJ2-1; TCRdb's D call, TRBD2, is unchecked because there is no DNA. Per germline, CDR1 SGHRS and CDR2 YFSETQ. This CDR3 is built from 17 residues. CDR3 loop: CASSSSKTSGTNNEQFF.

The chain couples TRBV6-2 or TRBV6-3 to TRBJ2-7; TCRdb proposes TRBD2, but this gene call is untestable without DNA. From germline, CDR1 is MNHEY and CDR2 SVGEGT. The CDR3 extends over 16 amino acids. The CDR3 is CASSRQRLAGVSEQYF.

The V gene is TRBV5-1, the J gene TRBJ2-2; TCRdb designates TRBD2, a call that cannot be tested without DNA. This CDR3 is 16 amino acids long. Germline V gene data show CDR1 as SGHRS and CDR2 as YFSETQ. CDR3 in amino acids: CASSLVQVPGGGELFF.

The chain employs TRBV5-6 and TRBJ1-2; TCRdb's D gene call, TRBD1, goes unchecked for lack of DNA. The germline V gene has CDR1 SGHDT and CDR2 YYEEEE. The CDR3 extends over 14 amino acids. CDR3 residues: CASSPNRGQGGYTF.

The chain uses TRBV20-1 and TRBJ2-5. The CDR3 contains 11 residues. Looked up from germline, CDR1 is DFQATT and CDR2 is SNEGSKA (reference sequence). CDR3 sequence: CSASKRETQYF.

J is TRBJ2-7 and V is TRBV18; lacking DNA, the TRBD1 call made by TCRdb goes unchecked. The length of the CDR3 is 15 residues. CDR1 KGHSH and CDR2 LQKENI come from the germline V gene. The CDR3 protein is CASSPSMGPAVEQYF. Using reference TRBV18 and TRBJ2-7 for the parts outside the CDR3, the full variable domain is NAGVMQNPRHLVRRRGQEARLRCSPMKGHSHVYWYRQLPEEGLKFMVYLQKENIIDESGMPKERFSAEFPKEGPSILRIQQVVRGDSAAYFCASSPSMGPAVEQYFGPGTRLTVT.

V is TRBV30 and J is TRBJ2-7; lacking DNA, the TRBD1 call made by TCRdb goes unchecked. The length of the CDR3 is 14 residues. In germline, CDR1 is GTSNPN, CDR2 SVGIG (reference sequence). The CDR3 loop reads CAWTWTGAAYEQYF.

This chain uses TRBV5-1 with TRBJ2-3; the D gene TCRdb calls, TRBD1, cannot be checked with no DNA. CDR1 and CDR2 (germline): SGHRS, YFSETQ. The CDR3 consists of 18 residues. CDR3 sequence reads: CASSFFSPGTGSTDTQYF.

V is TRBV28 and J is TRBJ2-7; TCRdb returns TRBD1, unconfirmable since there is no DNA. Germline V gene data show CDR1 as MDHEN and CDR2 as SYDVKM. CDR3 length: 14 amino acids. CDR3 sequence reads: CASSYPQGAYEQYF. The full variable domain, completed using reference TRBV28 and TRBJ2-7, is DVKVTQSSRYLVKRTGEKVFLECVQDMDHENMFWYRQDPGLGLRLIYFSYDVKMKEKGDIPEGYSVSREKKERFSLILESASTNQTSMYLCASSYPQGAYEQYFGPGTRLTVT.

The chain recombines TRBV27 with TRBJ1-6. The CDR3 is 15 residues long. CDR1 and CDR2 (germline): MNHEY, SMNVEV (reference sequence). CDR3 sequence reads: CASSLSWREGSPLHF.

The CDR3 reads CSVGRDSQETQYF. The V and J genes are TRBV29-1 and TRBJ2-5; absent DNA, TCRdb's TRBD2 call cannot be checked. Germline V gene data show CDR1 as SQVTM and CDR2 as ANQGSEA. This CDR3 region has 13 residues.

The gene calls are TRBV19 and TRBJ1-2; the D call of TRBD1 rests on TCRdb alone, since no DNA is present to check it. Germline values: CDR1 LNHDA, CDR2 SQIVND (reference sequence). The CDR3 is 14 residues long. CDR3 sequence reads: CASTEDRGNYGYTF. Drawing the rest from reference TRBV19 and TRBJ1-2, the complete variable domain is DGGITQSPKYLFRKEGQNVTLSCEQNLNHDAMYWYRQDPGQGLRLIYYSQIVNDFQKGDIAEGYSVSREKKESFPLTVTSAQKNPTAFYLCASTEDRGNYGYTFGSGTRLTVV.

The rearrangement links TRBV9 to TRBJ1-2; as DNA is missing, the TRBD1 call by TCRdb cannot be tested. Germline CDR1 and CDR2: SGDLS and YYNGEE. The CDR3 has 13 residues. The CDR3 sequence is CASSLQGKDGYTF. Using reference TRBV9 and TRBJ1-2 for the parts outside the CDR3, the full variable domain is DSGVTQTPKHLITATGQRVTLRCSPRSGDLSVYWYQQSLDQGLQFLIQYYNGEERAKGNILERFSAQQFPDLHSELNLSSLELGDSALYFCASSLQGKDGYTFGSGTRLTVV.

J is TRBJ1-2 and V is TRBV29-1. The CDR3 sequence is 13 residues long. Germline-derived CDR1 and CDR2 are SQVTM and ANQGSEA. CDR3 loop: CSSSEQAAGGYTF.

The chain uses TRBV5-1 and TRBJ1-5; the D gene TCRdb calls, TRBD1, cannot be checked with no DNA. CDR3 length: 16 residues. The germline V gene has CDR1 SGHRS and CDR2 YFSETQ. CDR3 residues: CASSLGVGQGNQPQHF.

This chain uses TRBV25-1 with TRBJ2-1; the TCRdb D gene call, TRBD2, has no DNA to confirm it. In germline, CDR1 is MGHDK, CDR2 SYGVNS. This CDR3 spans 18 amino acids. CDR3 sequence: CASSEWGLDPAFHPEQFF.

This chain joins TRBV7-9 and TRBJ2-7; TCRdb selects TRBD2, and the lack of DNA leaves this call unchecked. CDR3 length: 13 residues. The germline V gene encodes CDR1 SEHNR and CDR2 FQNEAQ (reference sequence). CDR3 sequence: CASLALPGPEQYF.

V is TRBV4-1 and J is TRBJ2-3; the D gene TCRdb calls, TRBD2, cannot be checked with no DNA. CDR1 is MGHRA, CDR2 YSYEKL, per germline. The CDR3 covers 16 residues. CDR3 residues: CASSPSPGLFEDTQYF.

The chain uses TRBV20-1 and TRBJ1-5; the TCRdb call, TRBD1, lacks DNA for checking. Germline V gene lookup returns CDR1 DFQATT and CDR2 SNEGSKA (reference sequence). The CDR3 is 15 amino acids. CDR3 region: CSARKQGASNQPQHF.

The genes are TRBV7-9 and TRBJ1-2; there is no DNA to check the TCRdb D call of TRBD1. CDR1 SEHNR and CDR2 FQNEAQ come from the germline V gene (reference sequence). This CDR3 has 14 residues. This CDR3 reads CASSTGAGGVGYTF.

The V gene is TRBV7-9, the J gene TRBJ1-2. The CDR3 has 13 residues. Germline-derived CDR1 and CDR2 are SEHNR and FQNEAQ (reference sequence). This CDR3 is CASSYNQVNGYTF.

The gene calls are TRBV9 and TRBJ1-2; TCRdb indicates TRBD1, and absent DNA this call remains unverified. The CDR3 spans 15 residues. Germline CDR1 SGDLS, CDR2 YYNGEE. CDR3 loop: CASSPGTVSNYGYTF. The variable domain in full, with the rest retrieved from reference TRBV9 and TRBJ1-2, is DSGVTQTPKHLITATGQRVTLRCSPRSGDLSVYWYQQSLDQGLQFLIQYYNGEERAKGNILERFSAQQFPDLHSELNLSSLELGDSALYFCASSPGTVSNYGYTFGSGTRLTVV.

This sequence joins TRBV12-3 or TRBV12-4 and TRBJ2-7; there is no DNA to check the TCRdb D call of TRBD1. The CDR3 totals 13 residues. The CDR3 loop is CASRTRQEEGQYF.

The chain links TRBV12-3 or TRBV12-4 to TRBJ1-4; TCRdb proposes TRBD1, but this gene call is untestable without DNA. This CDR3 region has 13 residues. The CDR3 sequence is CASSSWGEEKLFF.

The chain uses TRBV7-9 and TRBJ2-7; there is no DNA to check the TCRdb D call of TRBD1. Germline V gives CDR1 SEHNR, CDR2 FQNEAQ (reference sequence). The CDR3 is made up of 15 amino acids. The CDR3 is CASSLVGQGGYEQYF.

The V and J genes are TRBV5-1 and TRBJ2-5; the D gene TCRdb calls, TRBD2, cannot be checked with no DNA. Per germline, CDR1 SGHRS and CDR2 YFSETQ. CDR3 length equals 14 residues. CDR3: CASSPGLRQETQYF.

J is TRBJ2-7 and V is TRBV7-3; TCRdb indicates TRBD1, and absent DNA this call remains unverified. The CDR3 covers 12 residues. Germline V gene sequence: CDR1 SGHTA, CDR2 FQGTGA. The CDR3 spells CASSGTDHEQYF.

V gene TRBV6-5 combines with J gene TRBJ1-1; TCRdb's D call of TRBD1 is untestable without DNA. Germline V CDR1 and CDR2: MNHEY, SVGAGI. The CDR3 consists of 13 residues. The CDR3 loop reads CASRQNRVTEAFF.

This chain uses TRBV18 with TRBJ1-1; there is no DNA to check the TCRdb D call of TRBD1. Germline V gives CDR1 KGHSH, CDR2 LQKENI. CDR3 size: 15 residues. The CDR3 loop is CASSPDRGPSTEAFF.